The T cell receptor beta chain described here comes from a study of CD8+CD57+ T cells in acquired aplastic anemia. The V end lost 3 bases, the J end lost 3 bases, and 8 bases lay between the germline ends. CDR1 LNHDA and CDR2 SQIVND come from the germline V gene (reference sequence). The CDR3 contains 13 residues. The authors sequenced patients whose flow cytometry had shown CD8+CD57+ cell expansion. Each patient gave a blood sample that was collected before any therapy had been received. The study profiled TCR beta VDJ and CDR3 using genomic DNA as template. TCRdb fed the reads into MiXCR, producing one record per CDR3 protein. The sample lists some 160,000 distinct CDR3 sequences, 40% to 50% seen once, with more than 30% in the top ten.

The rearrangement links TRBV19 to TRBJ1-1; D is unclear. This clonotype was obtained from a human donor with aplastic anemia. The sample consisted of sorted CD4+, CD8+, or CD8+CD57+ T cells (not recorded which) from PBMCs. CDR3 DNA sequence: TGTGCCAGTAGTATCCCGGGGTACACTGAAGCTTTCTTT. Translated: CASSIPGYTEAFF.